These 26 T cell receptor beta chains originate from one sample sequenced in a study of blood T cell repertoires in COVID-19. The table came from immunoSEQ multiplex PCR; TCRdb's copy has only in-frame clones and leaves some out. Of about 46,000 clones listed, 85% to 90% are singletons. Sequenced sample: PBMCs or T cells enriched from blood (not recorded which). Every receptor here comes from a woman aged 45-60 years who had recovered from COVID-19.

The genes are TRBV10-3 and TRBJ1-3, with 8 bases matching TRBD1. CDR1 and CDR2 (germline): ENHRY, SYGVKD. CDR3 length: 14 amino acids. The V segment lost 11 bases and the J segment 0 bases; nucleotides outside the gene matches: 6. The CDR3 here is CAAWTGHSGNTIYF. Here the CDR3 DNA reads TGTGCCGCATGGACAGGGCACTCTGGAAACACCATATATTTT.

This clone was picked up a small number of times. V is TRBV9 and J is TRBJ2-7, with 11 bases that match TRBD2. V shed 2 bases, J shed 2 bases, and the junction held 3 bases outside the gene matches. The V gene's germline CDR1 is SGDLS and CDR2 YYNGEE. The CDR3 has 15 amino acids. The CDR3, as DNA: TGTGCCAGCAGCGTGGGACTAGCGGAACCCTACGAGCAGTACTTC. Translation: CASSVGLAEPYEQYF. Variable domain in full (rest from reference TRBV9 and TRBJ2-7): DSGVTQTPKHLITATGQRVTLRCSPRSGDLSVYWYQQSLDQGLQFLIQYYNGEERAKGNILERFSAQQFPDLHSELNLSSLELGDSALYFCASSVGLAEPYEQYFGPGTRLTVT.

The chain links TRBV5-1 to TRBJ2-3; TRBD2 aligns across 11 bases. From germline, CDR1 is SGHRS and CDR2 YFSETQ. V lost 4 bases and J lost 1; bases outside the gene matches: 8. The CDR3 spans 17 residues. In DNA, the CDR3 is TGCGCCAGCAGCATCTCTAGCGGGGGGCGCGGCACAGATACGCAGTATTTT. It encodes CASSISSGGRGTDTQYF. The entire variable domain, with the rest obtained from reference TRBV5-1 and TRBJ2-3, is as follows: KAGVTQTPRYLIKTRGQQVTLSCSPISGHRSVSWYQQTPGQGLQFLFEYFSETQRNKGNFPGRFSGRQFSNSRSEMNVSTLELGDSALYLCASSISSGGRGTDTQYFGPGTRLTVL.

The chain carries TRBV18 and TRBJ2-2; a weak D match, TRBD1 (5 bases). This CDR3 is 17 amino acids long. Germline CDR1 reads KGHSH; CDR2 reads LQKENI. The ends were cut back, 0 bases at V and 5 bases at J, with 16 bases in the middle. The CDR3 is CASSPPTAGRRTGELFF. In DNA, the CDR3 is TGTGCCAGCTCACCACCGACGGCAGGGCGGAGAACCGGGGAGCTGTTTTTT.

The CDR3 DNA sequence: TGCGCCAGCAGCATCGGGACATTTGGTGAAAAACTGTTTTTT. Translating it yields CASSIGTFGEKLFF. The V and J genes are TRBV5-1 and TRBJ1-4; a possible D gene is TRBD1 (6 bases). Germline-derived CDR1 and CDR2 are SGHRS and YFSETQ. This CDR3 region has 14 residues. Deletions cut 4 bases from V and 7 bases from J, with 14 bases between. Combining the CDR3 with reference TRBV5-1 and TRBJ1-4 gives the whole variable domain KAGVTQTPRYLIKTRGQQVTLSCSPISGHRSVSWYQQTPGQGLQFLFEYFSETQRNKGNFPGRFSGRQFSNSRSEMNVSTLELGDSALYLCASSIGTFGEKLFFGSGTQLSVL.

The V call is TRBV6-4, the J call TRBJ1-2; 7 bases are a match to TRBD1. The CDR3 sequence is 13 residues long. Per germline, CDR1 MRHNA and CDR2 SNTAGT. V shed 5 bases, J shed 6 bases, and the junction held 6 bases outside the gene matches. The CDR3 is CASSHQGVDGYTF. CDR3 bases: TGTGCCAGCAGTCATCAGGGGGTGGATGGCTACACCTTC.

The chain recombines TRBV12-3 or TRBV12-4 with TRBJ1-1; tentative D call: TRBD1 (5 bases). The CDR3 is made up of 13 amino acids. Between the trimmed V and J ends, which lost 0 bases and 3 bases, there was a span of 5 bases. The CDR3 is CASSLAGDTEAFF. The CDR3 nucleotides read TGTGCCAGCAGTTTAGCAGGGGACACTGAAGCTTTCTTT.

J is TRBJ2-5 and V is TRBV27; 15 bases agree with TRBD2. Germline CDR1 and CDR2: MNHEY and SMNVEV (reference sequence). The CDR3 is made up of 17 amino acids. V lost 3 bases to trimming and J lost 5 bases; unmatched junction nucleotides: 7. CDR3 bases: TGTGCCAGCAGTTTCGTCGGACTAGCGGGAGGGAGGGAGACCCAGTACTTC. This sequence encodes CASSFVGLAGGRETQYF.

The J gene is TRBJ1-3, the V gene TRBV2; possibly TRBD1 for D (5 bases). The ends were cut back, 6 bases at V and 2 bases at J, with 11 bases in the middle. The CDR3 runs 14 residues. Per the germline V gene, CDR1 is SNHLY and CDR2 is FYNNEI. In nucleotides, the CDR3 is TGTGCCAGCAGGGCGACAGTTACTGGAAACACCATATATTTT. This codes for CASRATVTGNTIYF.

V usage is TRBV10-3 and J usage is TRBJ2-7; D is possibly TRBD1 (6 bases). CDR3 size: 13 residues. The germline V and J ends were trimmed by 3 bases and 9 bases, with 15 bases remaining between them. CDR1 is ENHRY, CDR2 SYGVKD, per germline. This CDR3 reads CAISETGPRGQYF. As DNA, the CDR3 is TGTGCCATCAGTGAAACAGGGCCCCGGGGGCAGTACTTC.

The chain links TRBV18 to TRBJ1-2, with TRBD1 matching 7 bases. Unmatched junction bases numbered 6, after V lost 2 bases and J lost 6 bases. The germline V gene has CDR1 KGHSH and CDR2 LQKENI. The CDR3 runs to 14 residues. In nucleotides, the CDR3 is TGTGCCAGCTCACCAGCGACAGGGTTCGATGGCTACACCTTC. Translated, it gives CASSPATGFDGYTF.

The rearrangement uses TRBV3-1 (or the pseudogene TRBV3-2) and TRBJ1-5, with TRBD1 matching over 8 bases. The CDR3 sequence is 15 residues long. Germline V gives CDR1 LGHDT, CDR2 YNNKEL (reference sequence). Trimming at V came to 1 base and at J to 6 bases, leaving 5 bases not matched to a gene. CDR3 sequence: CASSQGQGAIQPQHF. The CDR3 DNA follows: TGTGCCAGCAGCCAAGGCCAGGGGGCGATTCAGCCCCAGCATTTT.

The chain combines TRBV27 with TRBJ2-3; D remains ambiguous. Germline lookup yields CDR1 MNHEY and CDR2 SMNVEV (reference sequence). Trimming pared 2 bases from V and 2 bases from J, leaving 14 bases between. The CDR3 contains 16 residues. DNA of the CDR3: TGTGCCAGCAGTTTAAGGAGTGGAAGGCCCACAGATACGCAGTATTTT. Residues: CASSLRSGRPTDTQYF.

The chain couples TRBV2 to TRBJ1-5, with D hard to call. This CDR3 is 14 amino acids long. Germline V CDR1 and CDR2: SNHLY, FYNNEI. Between the trimmed V and J ends, which lost 6 bases and 1 base, there was a span of 10 bases. CDR3 DNA: TGTGCCAGCAGGGTACAGAACAGCAATCAGCCCCAGCATTTT. This gives the protein CASRVQNSNQPQHF.

This chain uses TRBV3-1 (or the pseudogene TRBV3-2) with TRBJ2-5, with a possible D match to TRBD2 (5 bases). V dropped 7 bases and J dropped 1 base, with 13 bases sitting between them. The germline V gene has CDR1 LGHDT and CDR2 YNNKEL (reference sequence). This CDR3 has 14 residues. The CDR3 sequence: CASNYRGPQETQYF. As DNA, the CDR3 is TGTGCCAGCAACTATAGAGGGCCCCAAGAGACCCAGTACTTC.

The sample holds a few counts of this clone. The V call is TRBV6-2 or TRBV6-3, the J call TRBJ2-3; no reliable D call. Trimming took off 2 bases at V and 5 bases at J, with 5 bases between the two ends. This CDR3 is built from 12 residues. Germline V CDR1 and CDR2: MNHEY, SVGEGT. CDR3 nucleotide sequence: TGTGCCAGCAGTTACCGAGGAGATACGCAGTATTTT. Its translation: CASSYRGDTQYF.

The rearrangement uses TRBV7-3 and TRBJ2-1, with 11 bases fitting TRBD2. Germline-derived CDR1 and CDR2 are SGHTA and FQGTGA. V was pared by 5 bases and J by 2 bases, with 2 bases of the junction left unmatched. This CDR3 has 15 amino acids. Written as DNA, the CDR3 is TGTGCCAGCAGCCCGACTAGCGGGGCCTACAATGAGCAGTTCTTC. It yields the protein CASSPTSGAYNEQFF.

The chain links TRBV15 to TRBJ2-1; 8 nucleotides align to TRBD1. Losses at the gene ends were 1 base for V and 4 bases for J; bases not matched to a gene: 6. The CDR3 is 16 residues long. Germline CDR1 is LNHNV and CDR2 is YYDKDF (reference sequence). The CDR3 loop is CATSRGYGQGYNEQFF. The CDR3 bases are TGTGCCACCAGCAGAGGATACGGACAGGGATACAATGAGCAGTTCTTC.

The chain employs TRBV5-1 and TRBJ2-7; 8 bases are a match to TRBD1. Germline CDR1 SGHRS, CDR2 YFSETQ. V shed 5 bases and J 10 bases; nucleotides not matched to a gene: 14. The CDR3 consists of 14 residues. CDR3 protein: CASRAGQDVGNQYF. The CDR3 nucleotides are TGCGCCAGCAGGGCGGGACAGGACGTCGGTAATCAGTACTTC.

V is TRBV3-1 (or the pseudogene TRBV3-2) and J is TRBJ2-3; no firm D call. Trimming took 0 bases from V and 2 from J, leaving 12 bases between them. The germline gives CDR1 LGHDT, CDR2 YNNKEL (reference sequence). The CDR3 runs to 16 residues. The CDR3 reads CASSQDQLAYTDTQYF. The CDR3 nucleotides read TGTGCCAGCAGCCAAGATCAACTCGCCTACACAGATACGCAGTATTTT.

This chain links TRBV4-2 with TRBJ2-2; D is perhaps TRBD2 (5 bases). Germline CDR1 reads LGHNA; CDR2 reads YNFKEQ. The CDR3 loop spans 17 amino acids. Trimming stripped 4 bases from V and 0 bases from J, with 15 bases between. CDR3 loop: CASSPEYGVSNTGELFF. CDR3 in DNA: TGTGCCAGCAGCCCAGAATACGGGGTATCGAACACCGGGGAGCTGTTTTTT.

The chain combines TRBV7-2 with TRBJ2-7, with 10 bases identical to TRBD2. In germline, CDR1 is SGHTA, CDR2 FQGNSA. The CDR3 has 14 residues. Trimming took 4 bases from V and 1 from J; bases not matched to a gene: 1. This CDR3 is CASSSSGSSYEQYF. CDR3 coding DNA: TGTGCCAGCAGCTCTAGCGGGAGTTCCTACGAGCAGTACTTC.

V usage is TRBV10-1 and J usage is TRBJ2-1; 10 positions match TRBD2. The CDR3 is 16 residues long. Germline CDR1 reads WNHNN; CDR2 reads SYGVQD (reference sequence). V was pared by 0 bases and J by 9 bases, with 8 bases of the junction left unmatched. For the CDR3, the DNA is TGCGCCAGCAGTGAGTCTGGGCTAGCGGGAGTAGGTGAGCAGTTCTTC. It yields the protein CASSESGLAGVGEQFF.

This rearrangement joins TRBV30 to TRBJ1-2; no reliable D call. Between the trimmed V and J ends, which lost 1 base and 5 bases, there was a span of 8 bases. This CDR3 has 12 residues. Germline V gene lookup returns CDR1 GTSNPN and CDR2 SVGIG (reference sequence). The CDR3 loop reads CAWSAAGYGYTF. The CDR3 DNA follows: TGTGCCTGGAGTGCCGCGGGATATGGCTACACCTTC.

This sequence joins TRBV7-2 and TRBJ2-5; D not certain. Trimming removed 4 bases from V and 3 bases from J, with 3 bases in between. Germline loops: CDR1 SGHTA, CDR2 FQGNSA. This CDR3 is 11 amino acids long. CDR3 in amino acids: CASSSKETQYF. The CDR3 DNA is TGTGCCAGCAGCTCTAAAGAGACCCAGTACTTC.

The DNA for the CDR3 is TGTGCCAGCAGCTCGGGACAGGGAGGTTCGGAGACCCAGTACTTC. It yields the protein CASSSGQGGSETQYF. This chain links TRBV7-7 with TRBJ2-5, with TRBD1 identical over 9 bases. Germline CDR1 SSHAT, CDR2 FNYEAQ (reference sequence). CDR3 length: 15 amino acids. The J segment lost 5 bases and the V segment lost 4 bases, leaving 8 bases of the junction unmatched.